The 26 T cell receptor beta chains given below trace back to one sample, sequenced in a study of STAT5B mutations in CD4+ large granular lymphocyte leukemia. Clones were read by immunoSEQ multiplex PCR, and TCRdb kept only the in-frame ones, dropping some. The sample yields about 30,000 clones, around 76% seen once. Material for sequencing was CD4+ T cells from blood buffy coats. These receptors were obtained from a human donor in good health.

This clone was counted only a few times. The rearrangement joins TRBV7-2 to TRBJ2-1; D may be TRBD1 (5 bases). This CDR3 spans 16 amino acids. Trimming took 1 base from V and 5 from J, leaving 15 bases between them. Germline loops: CDR1 SGHTA, CDR2 FQGNSA. The DNA of the CDR3 is TGTGCCAGCAGCTTAGAGGTGAGCAGGGCCCACAATGAGCAGTTCTTC. It yields the protein CASSLEVSRAHNEQFF.

The chain recombines TRBV5-1 with TRBJ1-1; no firm D call. This CDR3 contains 16 residues. Germline assignment: CDR1 SGHRS and CDR2 YFSETQ. V shed 5 bases and J shed 3 bases, with 20 bases lying between them. The CDR3 spells CASRFGWGSVDTEAFF. The DNA of the CDR3 is TGCGCCAGCAGATTTGGCTGGGGAAGTGTGGACACTGAAGCTTTCTTT.

The V gene is TRBV11-2, the J gene TRBJ1-1, with D hard to call. The CDR3 length is 13 residues. V gave up 1 base and J gave up 7 bases, with 10 bases separating them. Germline V lookup: CDR1 SGHAT, CDR2 FQNNGV. The CDR3 DNA reads TGTGCCAGCAGCTTAGGGACGGATTTTGAAGCTTTCTTT. It specifies CASSLGTDFEAFF. Variable domain in full (rest from reference TRBV11-2 and TRBJ1-1): EAGVAQSPRYKIIEKRQSVAFWCNPISGHATLYWYQQILGQGPKLLIQFQNNGVVDDSQLPKDRFSAERLKGVDSTLKIQPAKLEDSAVYLCASSLGTDFEAFFGQGTRLTVV.

This clone appeared a few times. This chain uses TRBV7-9 with TRBJ1-2, with 7 bases matching TRBD1. V lost 4 bases, J lost 7 bases, and 6 bases stayed unmatched. This CDR3 contains 13 residues. Germline V gene sequence: CDR1 SEHNR, CDR2 FQNEAQ (reference sequence). The CDR3 DNA sequence: TGTGCCAGCAGCTCCCGACAGGGAGGTGGCTACACCTTC. It codes for CASSSRQGGGYTF. Complete variable domain (other parts from reference TRBV7-9 and TRBJ1-2): DTGVSQNPRHKITKRGQNVTFRCDPISEHNRLYWYRQTLGQGPEFLTYFQNEAQLEKSRLLSDRFSAERPKGSFSTLEIQRTEQGDSAMYLCASSSRQGGGYTFGSGTRLTVV.

The chain recombines TRBV30 with TRBJ2-1; tentative D call: TRBD2 (5 bases). CDR1 GTSNPN and CDR2 SVGIG come from the germline V gene (reference sequence). V was pared by 1 base and J by 6 bases, with 28 bases between. CDR3 length: 19 amino acids. The CDR3 DNA follows: TGTGCCTGGAGTGAATTCCTCTTCCTCGAGCGGAGAGAAGGCAATGAGCAGTTCTTC. Amino acids: CAWSEFLFLERREGNEQFF.

CDR3 in amino acids: CASSQDKGPAGIGTNEKLFF. As DNA, the CDR3 is TGTGCCAGCAGCCAAGATAAAGGCCCCGCAGGGATCGGAACTAATGAAAAACTGTTTTTT. This sequence joins TRBV4-2 and TRBJ1-4; tentative D call: TRBD1 (5 bases). CDR3 length equals 20 residues. Per the germline V gene, CDR1 is LGHNA and CDR2 is YNFKEQ. The V and J ends lost 0 bases and 1 base respectively, with 21 bases between them.

V gene TRBV6-5 combines with J gene TRBJ2-1, with TRBD2 identical over 8 bases. The CDR3 covers 16 residues. After removal of 2 bases from V and 5 bases from J, the junction contained 8 bases not matched to a gene. The germline CDR1 and CDR2 sequences are MNHEY and SVGAGI. CDR3 sequence: CASSYMGRGANNEQFF. CDR3 coding DNA: TGTGCCAGCAGTTACATGGGGCGGGGGGCCAACAATGAGCAGTTCTTC.

The CDR3 DNA sequence: TGCGCCAGCAGCTTGAGCCTAAACATGGAGACCCAGTACTTC. This encodes CASSLSLNMETQYF. The chain carries TRBV5-1 and TRBJ2-5; D not certain. Germline V gives CDR1 SGHRS, CDR2 YFSETQ. V lost 1 base, J lost 5 bases, and 12 bases lay in between. The CDR3 runs to 14 residues.

Only a few counts were recorded for this clone. The J gene is TRBJ1-5, the V gene TRBV30, with unresolved D. Germline V gene lookup returns CDR1 GTSNPN and CDR2 SVGIG (reference sequence). This CDR3 has 14 amino acids. V was clipped by 0 bases and J by 5 bases, with 11 bases between them. In DNA, the CDR3 is TGTGCCTGGAGTGTAGCCAGCGCTCATCAGCCCCAGCATTTT. Encoded protein: CAWSVASAHQPQHF.

A few counts support this clone. The chain has TRBV29-1 and TRBJ2-6; D is perhaps TRBD1 (6 bases). The V gene lost 5 bases and the J gene lost 0 bases, with 14 bases spanning the gap. The germline gives CDR1 SQVTM, CDR2 ANQGSEA. The CDR3 has 16 amino acids. The chain's CDR3 is CSVTDSHSSGANVLTF. Written as DNA, the CDR3 is TGCAGCGTTACGGACAGTCATAGCTCTGGGGCCAACGTCCTGACTTTC.

The chain employs TRBV28 and TRBJ1-1; D uncertain. V lost 4 bases to trimming and J lost 6 bases, with 6 bases between them. This CDR3 is built from 11 residues. The V gene's germline CDR1 is MDHEN and CDR2 SYDVKM. CDR3 nucleotide sequence: TGTGCCAGCAGTTCGGCAGCTGAAGCTTTCTTT. Its translation is CASSSAAEAFF. The whole variable domain, filled in from reference TRBV28 and TRBJ1-1, reads DVKVTQSSRYLVKRTGEKVFLECVQDMDHENMFWYRQDPGLGLRLIYFSYDVKMKEKGDIPEGYSVSREKKERFSLILESASTNQTSMYLCASSSAAEAFFGQGTRLTVV.

The chain uses TRBV27 and TRBJ2-1; no clear D. The CDR3 spans 15 residues. V was pared by 5 bases and J by 0 bases, with 11 bases between. The germline V gene encodes CDR1 MNHEY and CDR2 SMNVEV (reference sequence). The CDR3 loop is CASSGFRSSYNEQFF. CDR3 DNA sequence: TGTGCCAGCAGTGGCTTCAGGAGCTCCTACAATGAGCAGTTCTTC.

A few counts support this clone. The chain has TRBV19 and TRBJ2-1, with 8 bases fitting TRBD1. V dropped 7 bases and J dropped 5; count of bases not matched to a gene: 10. The CDR3 runs to 15 residues. Per the germline V gene, CDR1 is LNHDA and CDR2 is SQIVND (reference sequence). CDR3 sequence (DNA): TGTGCCAGTACCAAGGGACAGGTTGGAAACAATGAGCAGTTCTTC. Its translation: CASTKGQVGNNEQFF.

This clone has a single count. The rearrangement links TRBV13 to TRBJ1-1; no clear D. In germline, CDR1 is PRHDT, CDR2 FYEKMQ (reference sequence). CDR3 size: 16 residues. Trimming pared 0 bases from V and 1 base from J, leaving 12 bases between. CDR3 bases: TGTGCCAGCAGCTTAGGCCCCGGGCGGGGGAACACTGAAGCTTTCTTT. Amino acid sequence: CASSLGPGRGNTEAFF.

This clone was seen just once. The chain couples TRBV30 to TRBJ2-7; D gene unclear. Germline V gene sequence: CDR1 GTSNPN, CDR2 SVGIG (reference sequence). The CDR3 spans 13 residues. Trimming left V 4 bases short and J 1 base short, with 11 bases between. The DNA for the CDR3 is TGTGCCTGGATAGGAAGGGATTCCTACGAGCAGTACTTC. Its protein product is CAWIGRDSYEQYF.

The rearrangement joins TRBV19 to TRBJ1-5, with 7 nucleotides matching TRBD1. CDR1 is LNHDA and CDR2 is SQIVND in the germline V gene (reference sequence). The V and J ends lost 1 base and 2 bases, in that order; junction bases with no gene match: 2. This CDR3 is 15 amino acids long. CDR3 residues: CASSIGQGGNQPQHF. The CDR3 DNA is TGTGCCAGTAGTATAGGACAGGGAGGCAATCAGCCCCAGCATTTT.

Written as DNA, the CDR3 is TGTGCCAGCAGCTTGGAACAGGGGGGAGAGACCCAGTACTTC. Encoded protein: CASSLEQGGETQYF. The genes are TRBV5-4 and TRBJ2-5, with 8 positions matching TRBD1. Trimming at V came to 0 bases and at J to 4 bases, leaving 2 bases not matched to a gene. Germline loops: CDR1 SGHNT, CDR2 YYREEE (reference sequence). The CDR3 is 14 residues long.

This clone was observed a handful of times. V is TRBV19 and J is TRBJ1-5; no clear D gene. The germline V and J ends were trimmed by 10 bases and 2 bases, with 15 bases remaining between them. Germline V gives CDR1 LNHDA, CDR2 SQIVND (reference sequence). This CDR3 has 14 residues. This chain's CDR3 is CATGRRGGNQPQHF. CDR3 DNA sequence: TGTGCCACAGGACGGCGAGGTGGCAATCAGCCCCAGCATTTT.

J is TRBJ2-3 and V is TRBV9; TRBD2 aligns across 11 bases. From germline, CDR1 is SGDLS and CDR2 YYNGEE. This CDR3 has 15 residues. V was pared by 0 bases and J by 5 bases, with 2 bases of the junction left unmatched. The CDR3 reads CASSVGLAGLDTQYF. For the CDR3, the DNA is TGTGCCAGCAGCGTAGGACTAGCGGGATTAGATACGCAGTATTTT.

This clone was picked up a small number of times. The chain combines TRBV6-9 with TRBJ1-1, with 9 bases lining up with TRBD1. The CDR3 extends over 16 amino acids. Germline values: CDR1 MNHGY, CDR2 SVAAGI. The V and J ends lost 0 bases and 2 bases, in that order; junction bases with no gene match: 4. CDR3 loop: CASSYSATGGNTEAFF. CDR3 in DNA: TGTGCCAGCAGTTATTCGGCAACAGGGGGCAACACTGAAGCTTTCTTT.

The sample holds a few counts of this clone. The rearrangement joins TRBV19 to TRBJ2-7; D gene ambiguous. CDR1 and CDR2 (germline): LNHDA, SQIVND (reference sequence). V lost 3 bases, J lost 5 bases, and 20 bases lay in between. The CDR3 spans 16 residues. The CDR3 DNA follows: TGTGCCAGTAGTATTGTGGGCCTAGTACCACCCCACGAGCAGTACTTC. The encoded protein is CASSIVGLVPPHEQYF. The full variable domain, rest sourced from reference TRBV19 and TRBJ2-7, is DGGITQSPKYLFRKEGQNVTLSCEQNLNHDAMYWYRQDPGQGLRLIYYSQIVNDFQKGDIAEGYSVSREKKESFPLTVTSAQKNPTAFYLCASSIVGLVPPHEQYFGPGTRLTVT.

The chain recombines TRBV11-1 with TRBJ2-3, with 10 positions matching TRBD2. This CDR3 region has 15 residues. The V gene end was trimmed by 5 bases and the J gene end by 0 bases; junction bases not matched to a gene: 2. CDR1 SGHAT and CDR2 FQDESV come from the germline V gene (reference sequence). DNA for the CDR3: TGTGCCAGCAGCCGGACTAGCGGCAGCACAGATACGCAGTATTTT. Translating gives CASSRTSGSTDTQYF.

The J gene is TRBJ1-5, the V gene TRBV2; 9 nucleotides agree with TRBD1. CDR3 length: 14 amino acids. V gave up 6 bases and J gave up 6 bases; unmatched junction bases: 6. CDR1 is SNHLY and CDR2 is FYNNEI in the germline V gene. The CDR3 sequence: CASSLGTGIQPQHF. CDR3 nucleotide sequence: TGTGCCAGCAGCCTCGGGACAGGGATTCAGCCCCAGCATTTT.

The chain recombines TRBV5-1 with TRBJ2-3; either TRBD1 or TRBD2 may supply D (7 bases each). Germline CDR1 reads SGHRS; CDR2 reads YFSETQ. This CDR3 spans 17 amino acids. Deletions cut 0 bases from V and 7 bases from J, with 21 bases between. For the CDR3, the DNA is TGCGCCAGCAGCTTGGCCGAGGGGGCGGGAGTAGGAAATACGCAGTATTTT. Its protein is CASSLAEGAGVGNTQYF. The full variable domain, rest sourced from reference TRBV5-1 and TRBJ2-3, is KAGVTQTPRYLIKTRGQQVTLSCSPISGHRSVSWYQQTPGQGLQFLFEYFSETQRNKGNFPGRFSGRQFSNSRSEMNVSTLELGDSALYLCASSLAEGAGVGNTQYFGPGTRLTVL.

The V and J genes are TRBV2 and TRBJ2-5; weak D call: TRBD2 (5 bases). The CDR3 length is 15 residues. The V end was cut by 2 bases, the J end by 5 bases, with 15 bases between. CDR1 SNHLY and CDR2 FYNNEI come from the germline V gene. The CDR3 region has the DNA TGTGCCAGCAGTGAAAAGGACTGGCTGTGGGAGACCCAGTACTTC. Protein sequence: CASSEKDWLWETQYF.

This clone was seen a handful of times. The V gene is TRBV30, the J gene TRBJ1-6; maybe TRBD1 (6 bases). Germline CDR1 and CDR2: GTSNPN and SVGIG (reference sequence). This CDR3 spans 14 amino acids. Trimming shortened V by 0 bases and J by 4 bases, and 7 bases separated the two germline ends. The CDR3 reads CAWSVQGYNSPLHF. The CDR3 DNA sequence: TGTGCCTGGAGTGTACAGGGATATAATTCACCCCTCCACTTT.